Listed here is a single TCR beta chain. This clonotype appeared a few times. The antigen it binds to is not known. Per-base quality was not reported, and no clone a single base away is much larger than it. V is pared back by 5 bases and J by 3 bases, with 20 bases lying between the germline termini. CDR1 SGHTA and CDR2 FQGNSA were looked up in the germline V gene. From cysteine to phenylalanine, the CDR3 is 16 amino acids long. The entry retains the CDR3 DNA only, 48 bases that are in frame from base 1. TCR cDNA was synthesized by 5'RACE template switching, through which a universal primer site and unique molecular identifiers were introduced. cDNA synthesis was primed from both the TCR alpha and TCR beta constant segments. Library amplification involved two PCR steps, and the second step added sample barcodes and sequencing adapters. Sequencing of the libraries was done on either Illumina HiSeq 2500 (2x100 bp) or NovaSeq (2x150 bp). The original methods were these. MIGEC was used to demultiplex reads and collapse the reads into UMI consensus sequences, and MiXCR was used for V(D)J alignment. Vaccine-responding clonotypes were identified with edgeR using replicate PBMC samples, with FDR below 0.01 and a log2 fold change above 5 up to day 15 being required. Each bulk clonotype was labeled CD4 or CD8 based on which sequenced repertoire, CD4 or CD8, contained the clonotype at higher abundance. TCRdb handled the public reads itself, with Q25 trimming in fastp and clone calling in MiXCR, and kept productive beta chains. Each CDR3 protein gets just one entry, which takes the most common genes and DNA from the rows behind it. Here the V and J calls rest on TCRdb's processing, not on the authors' analysis. The sample records approximately 550,000 distinct CDR3 sequences, less than 20% of which are singletons. The ten largest clonotypes hold about 13% of the sample.

The data derive from a study of T cells after yellow fever vaccination (dated by TCRdb to about 2019). A note on the overall study: The SMART-Seq v4 Ultra Low Input RNA kit was used to prepare libraries from fractions with low cell numbers. To track T-cell clones before and after primary and booster YFV17D yellow fever vaccination, bulk TCR alpha and beta repertoires were sequenced longitudinally. Two healthy male donors, one aged 18 to 30 and one aged 30 to 39 years, were included in the cohort. Blood samples were taken at several timepoints before and after primary and secondary immunization, and bulk PBMC replicates and cell subsets were isolated. General findings and caveats noted by the study authors: Computational filtering was required because FACS-sorted repertoires could contain abundant contaminating clonotypes from the bulk population. Most clones expanded after primary vaccination (almost 97% of CD4 and around 88% of CD8) were re-detected after the booster, suggesting that broad memory maintenance occurred. The secondary T-cell response was found to be weaker but faster than the primary response, with a peak reached on day 5 rather than on day 15. A small fraction of clonotypes showed up in both the CD4 and CD8 compartments, probably as a result of convergent recombination. The study included only two donors, which limits how far the findings can be generalized.

The treatment or condition label, read with the paper, signifies: live attenuated yellow fever vaccine strain. Two biological replicates of bulk PBMCs were collected at each blood-draw timepoint. A standard Ficoll-Paque protocol was used to isolate PBMCs from peripheral blood. RNA was extracted with TriZol from bulk PBMCs, CD4 and CD8 fractions, and dextramer-positive and dextramer-negative fractions. Material: PBMCs, obtained 15 days after the yellow fever booster vaccination. The V gene is TRBV7-2 and the J gene is TRBJ2-7; the D gene cannot be resolved reliably. This TCR was sampled from a man aged 25 to 45 who received the YFV17D yellow fever vaccine. The nucleotides read TGTGCCAGCAGCCGACCCCGCGGAGAACCACTCTACGAGCAGTACTTC. This gives the protein CASSRPRGEPLYEQYF.